Shown below are 11 T cell receptor beta chains from a single sample sequenced in a study of T cell repertoires in cytomegalovirus infection. Their specific antigens are unknown. TCRdb fed the reads into MiXCR, producing one record per CDR3 protein. The sample shows 700,000 to 950,000 distinct CDR3 sequences, around a third of them seen only once. The sample consisted of cultured CD8+ T cells from PBMCs, taken from culture after CMV antigen stimulation. These receptors originate from a human donor in good health (CMV status not recorded). Some clones in this sample may be carry-over from other donors' samples.

This clonotype was counted many times. The chain uses TRBV7-9 and TRBJ2-5, with D unclear. There are 14 residues in the CDR3. Germline CDR1 is SEHNR and CDR2 is FQNEAQ (reference sequence). Trimming left V 3 bases short and J 2 bases short, with 10 bases between. The CDR3 spells CASSLGGRQETQYF. CDR3 sequence (DNA): TGTGCCAGCAGCTTGGGTGGGCGGCAAGAGACCCAGTACTTC.

J is TRBJ2-1 and V is TRBV4-1; D might be TRBD2 (7 bases). Germline V gene lookup returns CDR1 MGHRA and CDR2 YSYEKL. This CDR3 comprises 15 residues. V was clipped by 2 bases and J by 9 bases, with 17 bases between them. The CDR3 sequence: CASSQSPGGSPEQFF. In DNA, the CDR3 is TGCGCCAGCAGCCAATCGCCGGGGGGCTCCCCTGAGCAGTTCTTC.

This clonotype was counted a few times. This rearrangement joins TRBV12-3 or TRBV12-4 to TRBJ2-7; no definite D call. This CDR3 contains 14 residues. V was cut by 5 bases and J by 0 bases, with 11 bases left in between. The CDR3: CASSPTASSYEQYV. The CDR3 DNA is TGTGCCAGCAGTCCAACAGCTAGCTCCTACGAGCAGTACGTC.

This clonotype was detected only a few times. The chain joins TRBV28 to TRBJ2-1; 8 positions match TRBD1. CDR3 length equals 15 residues. The J segment lost 9 bases and the V segment lost 1 base, leaving 8 bases of the junction unmatched. Germline-derived CDR1 and CDR2 are MDHEN and SYDVKM. CDR3 sequence (DNA): TGTGCCAGCAGTTTATCGGGGACAGGAGGTAGTGAGCAGTTCTTC. Protein sequence: CASSLSGTGGSEQFF.

This clonotype occurred a few times. The chain joins TRBV7-2 to TRBJ2-3; no clear D gene. This CDR3 is 15 amino acids long. From germline, CDR1 is SGHTA and CDR2 FQGNSA. V was trimmed by 0 bases and J by 1 base, leaving 8 bases between them. CDR3 in DNA: TGTGCCAGCAGCTTAGCCGGGCCCCGCACAGATACGCAGTATTTT. This codes for CASSLAGPRTDTQYF.

This clonotype was seen a few times. The chain recombines TRBV12-3 or TRBV12-4 with TRBJ2-3; the match to TRBD2 covers 11 bases. The CDR3 runs 17 residues. Trimming took 1 base from V and 5 from J; bases not matched to a gene: 8. Here the CDR3 DNA reads TGTGCCAGCAGTTTAGTAGGTAGCGGGGGGGCAGAAGATACGCAGTATTTT. This sequence encodes CASSLVGSGGAEDTQYF.

The chain has TRBV27 and TRBJ1-1; perhaps TRBD1 as D (5 bases). The CDR3 runs 16 residues. V gave up 4 bases and J gave up 2 bases, with 17 bases separating them. Germline lookup yields CDR1 MNHEY and CDR2 SMNVEV (reference sequence). Here the CDR3 reads CASSSRGGVHNTEAFF. In DNA, the CDR3 is TGTGCCAGCAGTTCCCGGGGAGGGGTGCACAACACTGAAGCTTTCTTT.

The gene calls are TRBV13 and TRBJ2-7; 9 bases are shared with TRBD1. The CDR3 totals 16 residues. Per the germline V gene, CDR1 is PRHDT and CDR2 is FYEKMQ (reference sequence). Unmatched junction bases numbered 13, after V lost 5 bases and J lost 5 bases. This CDR3 reads CASSPNTGTGSHEQYF. The CDR3 DNA is TGTGCCAGCAGCCCTAATACCGGGACAGGGTCCCACGAGCAGTACTTC.

This sequence joins TRBV6-6 and TRBJ2-7, with D perhaps TRBD2 (6 bases). Germline lookup yields CDR1 MNHNY and CDR2 SVGAGI (reference sequence). The CDR3 consists of 15 residues. V was trimmed by 2 bases and J by 2 bases, leaving 13 bases between them. The CDR3 coding sequence is TGTGCCAGCAGTTACCTTGGGGGGACGCCCTACGAGCAGTACGTC. Translated, it gives CASSYLGGTPYEQYV.

The V and J genes are TRBV7-8 and TRBJ2-1; 9 positions agree with TRBD2. V lost 2 bases and J lost 2; bases outside the gene matches: 4. The CDR3 covers 16 residues. CDR1 and CDR2 from the germline V gene are SGHVS and FQNEAQ. CDR3 DNA sequence: TGTGCCAGCAGCTTATTTGGCGGGGGGGCCTACAATGAGCAGTTCTTC. It codes for CASSLFGGGAYNEQFF.

The rearrangement uses TRBV6-1 and TRBJ1-2; no clear D gene. Trimming took off 6 bases at V and 2 bases at J, with 16 bases between the two ends. The V gene's germline CDR1 is MNHNS and CDR2 SASEGT. The CDR3 runs to 15 residues. This CDR3 is CASRDLAGLNYGYTF. As DNA, the CDR3 is TGTGCCAGCAGGGATCTGGCAGGCCTAAACTATGGCTACACCTTC.